This passage covers 25 T cell receptor beta chains from one sample sequenced in a study of T cell responses to AZD1222 COVID-19 vaccine. The protocol was immunoSEQ multiplex PCR, while the TCRdb copy is restricted to in-frame clones and leaves out a portion. Of over 100,000 clones listed, around 87% were seen once; the top ten hold around 4.4%. The starting material was peripheral blood, obtained 28 days after the second AZD1222 dose. These receptor sequences come from an adult who received the AZD1222 COVID-19 vaccine.

The DNA of the CDR3 is TGTGCCAGCGGGTACAGGGAAGCCACCGGGGAGCTGTTTTTT. This gives the protein CASGYREATGELFF. The rearrangement links TRBV5-8 to TRBJ2-2, with D maybe TRBD1 (6 bases). Germline V CDR1 and CDR2: SGHTS, YDEGEE. The CDR3 is 14 amino acids. Trimming shortened V by 7 bases and J by 4 bases, and 14 bases separated the two germline ends.

This chain links TRBV6-2 or TRBV6-3 with TRBJ2-2, with D perhaps assigned TRBD1 or TRBD2 (5 bases each). From germline, CDR1 is MNHEY and CDR2 SVGEGT. The length of the CDR3 is 13 residues. V was pared by 7 bases and J by 4 bases, with 10 bases between. The CDR3 here is CASNPGTTGELFF. The CDR3 DNA is TGTGCCAGCAACCCAGGGACCACCGGGGAGCTGTTTTTT.

CDR3 coding DNA: TGTGCCAGCAGCTTATTGGGTCTGGGAAGTGGCTACACCTTC. Protein product: CASSLLGLGSGYTF. V usage is TRBV7-9 and J usage is TRBJ1-2; unclear D gene. The CDR3 spans 14 residues. The germline V gene has CDR1 SEHNR and CDR2 FQNEAQ (reference sequence). V lost 2 bases, J lost 7 bases, and 14 bases lay in between.

The chain joins TRBV5-4 to TRBJ1-2, with 7 positions matching TRBD1. This CDR3 spans 14 amino acids. Trimming cost V 4 bases and J 3 bases; bases outside gene matches: 6. Looked up from germline, CDR1 is SGHNT and CDR2 is YYREEE (reference sequence). CDR3: CASSLGQADYGYTF. CDR3 nucleotides: TGTGCCAGCAGCCTCGGACAGGCGGACTATGGCTACACCTTC.

The V call is TRBV7-9, the J call TRBJ2-7; 7 bases line up with TRBD1. The ends lost 2 bases at V and 5 bases at J; junction bases unmatched: 9. CDR1 is SEHNR, CDR2 FQNEAQ, per germline (reference sequence). CDR3 length equals 15 residues. DNA of the CDR3: TGTGCCAGCAGCTTACACAGGGGCGGTAAAAACGAGCAGTACTTC. Its protein is CASSLHRGGKNEQYF.

The CDR3 is CASSEGGLVNGYTF. The CDR3 DNA reads TGTGCCAGCAGTGAGGGGGGCTTAGTTAATGGCTACACCTTC. The V gene is TRBV6-1, the J gene TRBJ1-2, with TRBD1 as a possible D gene (6 bases). This CDR3 spans 14 amino acids. Trimming removed 3 bases from V and 6 bases from J, with 14 bases in between. CDR1 is MNHNS and CDR2 is SASEGT in the germline V gene.

The genes are TRBV12-3 or TRBV12-4 and TRBJ1-1; D is unresolved. This CDR3 has 13 residues. Trimming cost V 4 bases and J 3 bases, with 9 bases left between them. The CDR3 DNA follows: TGTGCCAGCAGTTCTGAGGGTTACACTGAAGCTTTCTTT. Residues: CASSSEGYTEAFF.

V usage is TRBV27 and J usage is TRBJ1-1; D is unresolved. Trimming shortened V by 6 bases and J by 4 bases, and 15 bases separated the two germline ends. Per germline, CDR1 MNHEY and CDR2 SMNVEV (reference sequence). The CDR3 is 14 residues long. CDR3 region: CASSLPGRITEAFF. The CDR3 DNA is TGTGCCAGCAGCCTTCCAGGACGTATCACTGAAGCTTTCTTT.

This chain joins TRBV6-1 and TRBJ1-3; D is unresolved. The V gene's germline CDR1 is MNHNS and CDR2 SASEGT. Trimming took off 2 bases at V and 4 bases at J, with 9 bases between the two ends. The length of the CDR3 is 14 residues. The CDR3 loop is CASSERAFGNTIYF. The CDR3 region has the DNA TGTGCCAGCAGTGAAAGGGCATTCGGAAACACCATATATTTT.

In its sample, this clone was seen once. This chain joins TRBV5-8 and TRBJ2-3; the D call may be TRBD1 or TRBD2 (5 bases each). From germline, CDR1 is SGHTS and CDR2 YDEGEE. CDR3 length: 16 residues. V was shortened by 0 bases and J by 0 bases, with 11 bases between the two germline ends. The CDR3 nucleotides are TGTGCCAGCAGCTTGGGGGGGAGCGGAAGCACAGATACGCAGTATTTT. This encodes CASSLGGSGSTDTQYF.

The chain employs TRBV28 and TRBJ2-3; D is ambiguous. V was clipped by 6 bases and J by 0 bases, with 10 bases between them. The CDR3 runs to 14 residues. CDR1 is MDHEN and CDR2 is SYDVKM in the germline V gene. The CDR3 loop is CASSKTPSTDTQYF. CDR3 bases: TGTGCCAGCAGCAAGACACCGAGCACAGATACGCAGTATTTT.

This clone showed up just once. The V gene is TRBV5-6, the J gene TRBJ1-3; D is perhaps TRBD1 (5 bases). The CDR3 is made up of 17 amino acids. Germline lookup yields CDR1 SGHDT and CDR2 YYEEEE. Deletions cut 3 bases from V and 0 bases from J, with 16 bases between. CDR3 protein: CASSSDVAGGSGNTIYF. CDR3 coding DNA: TGTGCCAGCAGCTCCGACGTTGCCGGGGGCTCTGGAAACACCATATATTTT.

This chain links TRBV7-9 with TRBJ2-7; 7 positions agree with TRBD1. V trimming: 11 bases; J trimming: 2 bases; junction bases outside the gene matches: 6. Germline CDR1 reads SEHNR; CDR2 reads FQNEAQ (reference sequence). The CDR3 extends over 12 amino acids. Here the CDR3 reads CAHRGAAYEQYF. CDR3 DNA: TGTGCCCACAGGGGAGCGGCCTACGAGCAGTACTTC.

The chain carries TRBV7-6 and TRBJ1-1, with D hard to call. V gave up 5 bases and J gave up 1 base, with 11 bases separating them. The CDR3 runs 14 residues. Germline loops: CDR1 SGHVS, CDR2 FNYEAQ. CDR3 in DNA: TGTGCCAGCAGCCTACTATCCGGGAACACTGAAGCTTTCTTT. It encodes CASSLLSGNTEAFF.

The V gene is TRBV7-9, the J gene TRBJ2-3; D not resolved. The CDR3 consists of 16 residues. Germline V gives CDR1 SEHNR, CDR2 FQNEAQ (reference sequence). V was shortened by 4 bases and J by 5 bases, with 19 bases between the two germline ends. CDR3 residues: CASSSNNGLSVDTQYF. The CDR3 region has the DNA TGTGCCAGCAGCTCAAACAACGGGCTCTCGGTAGATACGCAGTATTTT.

The rearrangement links TRBV19 to TRBJ1-1; no definite D call. CDR1 and CDR2 from the germline V gene are LNHDA and SQIVND (reference sequence). This CDR3 comprises 15 residues. V was shortened by 3 bases and J by 0 bases, with 11 bases between the two germline ends. The CDR3 DNA sequence: TGTGCCAGTAGTATCCGCGTAGCGTTGAACACTGAAGCTTTCTTT. It encodes CASSIRVALNTEAFF.

The genes are TRBV5-1 and TRBJ1-4; 7 nucleotides match TRBD1. The junction had 15 bases not matched to a gene; V was cut back by 4 bases and J by 6 bases. CDR3 size: 17 residues. Germline values: CDR1 SGHRS, CDR2 YFSETQ. The CDR3 protein is CASSIRASAGGDEKLFF. As DNA, the CDR3 is TGCGCCAGCAGCATACGGGCGTCGGCAGGGGGAGATGAAAAACTGTTTTTT.

The V and J genes are TRBV2 and TRBJ1-2; TRBD1 aligns across 10 bases. Germline CDR1 reads SNHLY; CDR2 reads FYNNEI. This CDR3 comprises 14 residues. J was trimmed by 8 bases and V by 4 bases; bases with no gene match: 7. In DNA form, the CDR3 reads TGTGCCAGCAGTGGGGACAGGGGCTTGAAGGGCTACACCTTC. Encoded protein: CASSGDRGLKGYTF. Based on the CDR3 plus reference TRBV2 and TRBJ1-2, the full variable domain is EPEVTQTPSHQVTQMGQEVILRCVPISNHLYFYWYRQILGQKVEFLVSFYNNEISEKSEIFDDQFSVERPDGSNFTLKIRSTKLEDSAMYFCASSGDRGLKGYTFGSGTRLTVV.

The CDR3 bases are TGTGCCAGTAGTTTTAGCGGGTCTAGCACAGATACGCAGTATTTT. It codes for CASSFSGSSTDTQYF. The rearrangement uses TRBV19 and TRBJ2-3; 7 positions match TRBD2. The germline CDR1 and CDR2 sequences are LNHDA and SQIVND (reference sequence). The V and J ends lost 5 bases and 0 bases, in that order; junction bases with no gene match: 5. CDR3 size: 15 residues.

The chain recombines TRBV6-2 or TRBV6-3 with TRBJ2-3, with D uncertain. In germline, CDR1 is MNHEY, CDR2 SVGEGT. This CDR3 is 14 amino acids long. V lost 4 bases and J lost 0, with 8 bases in between. CDR3 DNA: TGTGCCAGCAGTTCCGGAGCTAGCACAGATACGCAGTATTTT. Residues: CASSSGASTDTQYF.

The V and J genes are TRBV3-1 (or the pseudogene TRBV3-2) and TRBJ1-5; 7 bases match TRBD1. Germline trimming cut 4 bases from V and 2 bases from J; bases unmatched to any gene: 5. The CDR3 has 15 amino acids. CDR1 LGHDT and CDR2 YNNKEL come from the germline V gene (reference sequence). CDR3 DNA sequence: TGTGCCAGCAGCCTGCGGACAGGACGCAATCAGCCCCAGCATTTT. Its translation is CASSLRTGRNQPQHF.

The V gene is TRBV11-2, the J gene TRBJ1-1, with D unclear. CDR3 length: 13 amino acids. The germline CDR1 and CDR2 sequences are SGHAT and FQNNGV. V lost 3 bases to trimming and J lost 2 bases, with 7 bases between them. The CDR3 nucleotides read TGTGCCAGCAGCTTTAGTCAAAACACTGAAGCTTTCTTT. Translated, it gives CASSFSQNTEAFF.

This clone showed up just once. The gene calls are TRBV9 and TRBJ2-7, with TRBD2 identical over 13 bases. CDR3 length equals 17 residues. The J segment lost 5 bases and the V segment lost 0 bases, leaving 8 bases of the junction unmatched. The germline V gene encodes CDR1 SGDLS and CDR2 YYNGEE. This CDR3 is CASSVAGGTSGVNEQYF. The CDR3 DNA sequence: TGTGCCAGCAGCGTAGCTGGGGGGACTAGCGGGGTCAACGAGCAGTACTTC.

The rearrangement joins TRBV7-6 to TRBJ2-2; 9 bases are shared with TRBD2. With 5 bases clipped from V and 5 bases from J, the junction kept 12 bases outside the gene matches. The CDR3 has 17 amino acids. Germline CDR1 and CDR2: SGHVS and FNYEAQ. The CDR3 region has the DNA TGTGCCAGCAGCCCACCCCACCGGGCGGGAGGGACCGGGGAGCTGTTTTTT. Its translation is CASSPPHRAGGTGELFF. Full variable domain (missing parts from reference TRBV7-6 and TRBJ2-2): GAGVSQSPRYKVTKRGQDVALRCDPISGHVSLYWYRQALGQGPEFLTYFNYEAQQDKSGLPNDRFSAERPEGSISTLTIQRTEQRDSAMYRCASSPPHRAGGTGELFFGEGSRLTVL.

This rearrangement joins TRBV27 to TRBJ2-7; TRBD1 might be the D (6 bases). The V end was cut by 6 bases, the J end by 2 bases, with 8 bases between. Germline V CDR1 and CDR2: MNHEY, SMNVEV (reference sequence). The CDR3 spans 12 residues. The CDR3 region has the DNA TGTGCCAGCAGGGACAGCCCCTACGAGCAGTACTTC. Translating it yields CASRDSPYEQYF.